This section outlines one TCR beta chain sequence together with its context. PCR employed 60 Vbeta and 13 Jbeta primers. TCRdb keeps only in-frame clones here, not all; method: immunoSEQ multiplex PCR. This sample has approximately 290,000 clones, with under 90% found just once. The data derive from a study of cytomegalovirus exposure and HLA in healthy donors. The CDR3 runs 18 residues. V was clipped by 0 bases and J by 0 bases, with 16 bases between them. The germline V gene has CDR1 LNHDA and CDR2 SQIVND (reference sequence). The sequenced sample was PBMCs. This chain uses TRBV19 with TRBJ2-3, with no clear D. The clonotype was recovered from a girl aged 2 to 9 in good health and CMV-seronegative. CDR3 nucleotide sequence: TGTGCCAGTAGTATAGAGAGTCACAGCAAAGCTAGCACAGATACGCAGTATTTT. Protein product: CASSIESHSKASTDTQYF.